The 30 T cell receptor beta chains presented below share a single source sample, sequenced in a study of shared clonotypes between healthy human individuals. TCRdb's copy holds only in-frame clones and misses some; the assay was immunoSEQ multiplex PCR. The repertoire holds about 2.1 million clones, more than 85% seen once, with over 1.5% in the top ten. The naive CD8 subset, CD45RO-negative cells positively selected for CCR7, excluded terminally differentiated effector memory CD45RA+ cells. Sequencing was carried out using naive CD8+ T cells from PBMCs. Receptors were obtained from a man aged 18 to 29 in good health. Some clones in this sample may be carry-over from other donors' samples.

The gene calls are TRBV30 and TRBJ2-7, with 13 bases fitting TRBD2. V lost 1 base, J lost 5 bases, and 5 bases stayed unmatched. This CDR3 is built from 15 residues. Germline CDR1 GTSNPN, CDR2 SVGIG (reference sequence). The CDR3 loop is CAWSDRLAGGDEQYF. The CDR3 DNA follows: TGTGCCTGGAGTGACCGACTAGCGGGAGGCGACGAGCAGTACTTC.

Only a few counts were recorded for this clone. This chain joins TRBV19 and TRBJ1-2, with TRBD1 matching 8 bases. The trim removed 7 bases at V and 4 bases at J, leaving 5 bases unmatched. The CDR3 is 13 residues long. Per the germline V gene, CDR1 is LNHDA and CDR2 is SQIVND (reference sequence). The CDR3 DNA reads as TGTGCCAGTACCACAGGGGGTAGCTATGGCTACACCTTC. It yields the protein CASTTGGSYGYTF.

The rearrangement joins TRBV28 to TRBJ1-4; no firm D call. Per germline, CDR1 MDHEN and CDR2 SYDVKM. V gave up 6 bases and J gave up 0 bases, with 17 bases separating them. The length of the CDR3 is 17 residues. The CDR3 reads CASSPAGGRSTNEKLFF. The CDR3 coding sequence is TGTGCCAGCAGCCCTGCGGGTGGCCGCTCAACTAATGAAAAACTGTTTTTT. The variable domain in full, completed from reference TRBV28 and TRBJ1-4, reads DVKVTQSSRYLVKRTGEKVFLECVQDMDHENMFWYRQDPGLGLRLIYFSYDVKMKEKGDIPEGYSVSREKKERFSLILESASTNQTSMYLCASSPAGGRSTNEKLFFGSGTQLSVL.

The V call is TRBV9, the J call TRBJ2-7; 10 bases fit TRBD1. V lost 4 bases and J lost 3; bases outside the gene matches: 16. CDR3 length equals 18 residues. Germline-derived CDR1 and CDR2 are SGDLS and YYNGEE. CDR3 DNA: TGTGCCAGCAGCCCCTCGGGACAGGGGAATATTCCCCTCTACGAGCAGTACTTC. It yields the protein CASSPSGQGNIPLYEQYF.

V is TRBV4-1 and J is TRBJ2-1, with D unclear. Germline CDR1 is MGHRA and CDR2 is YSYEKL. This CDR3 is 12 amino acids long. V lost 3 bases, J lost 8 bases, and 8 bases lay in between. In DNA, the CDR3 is TGCGCCAGCAGCCACCTATACGATGAGCAGTTCTTC. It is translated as CASSHLYDEQFF.

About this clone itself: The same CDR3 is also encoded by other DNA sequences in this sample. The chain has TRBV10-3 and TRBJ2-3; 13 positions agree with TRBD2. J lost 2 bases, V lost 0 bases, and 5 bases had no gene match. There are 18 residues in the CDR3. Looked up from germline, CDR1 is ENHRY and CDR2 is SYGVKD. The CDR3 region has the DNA TGTGCCATCAGTGAGTCCATAGGGACTAGCGGGAACACAGATACGCAGTATTTT. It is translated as CAISESIGTSGNTDTQYF.

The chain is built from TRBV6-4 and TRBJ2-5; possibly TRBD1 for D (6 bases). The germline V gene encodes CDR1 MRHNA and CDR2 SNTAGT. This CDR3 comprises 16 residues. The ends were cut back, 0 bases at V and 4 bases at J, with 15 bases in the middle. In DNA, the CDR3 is TGTGCCAGCAGTGACTCGGGGCGGGTCAGGGGAGAGACCCAGTACTTC. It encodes CASSDSGRVRGETQYF.

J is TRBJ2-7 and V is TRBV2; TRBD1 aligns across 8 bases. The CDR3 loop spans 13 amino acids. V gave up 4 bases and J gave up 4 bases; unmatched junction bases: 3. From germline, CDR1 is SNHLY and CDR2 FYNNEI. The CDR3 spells CASSAGGWYEQYF. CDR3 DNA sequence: TGTGCCAGCAGTGCAGGGGGCTGGTACGAGCAGTACTTC.

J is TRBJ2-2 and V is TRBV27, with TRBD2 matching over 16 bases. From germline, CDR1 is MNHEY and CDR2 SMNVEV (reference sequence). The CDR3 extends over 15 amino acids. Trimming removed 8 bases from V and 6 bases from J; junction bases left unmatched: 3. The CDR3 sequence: CASGGLAGGPGELFF. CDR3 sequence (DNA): TGTGCCAGCGGGGGACTAGCGGGAGGGCCCGGGGAGCTGTTTTTT.

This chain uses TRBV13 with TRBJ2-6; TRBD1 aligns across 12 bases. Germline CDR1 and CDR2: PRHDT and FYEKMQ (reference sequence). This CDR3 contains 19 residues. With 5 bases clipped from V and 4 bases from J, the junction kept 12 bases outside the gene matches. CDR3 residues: CASSPTPGQGAEGANVLTF. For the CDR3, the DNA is TGTGCCAGCAGCCCGACACCGGGACAGGGGGCGGAAGGGGCCAACGTCCTGACTTTC. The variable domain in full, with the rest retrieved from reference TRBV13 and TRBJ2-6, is AAGVIQSPRHLIKEKRETATLKCYPIPRHDTVYWYQQGPGQDPQFLISFYEKMQSDKGSIPDRFSAQQFSDYHSELNMSSLELGDSALYFCASSPTPGQGAEGANVLTFGAGSRLTVL.

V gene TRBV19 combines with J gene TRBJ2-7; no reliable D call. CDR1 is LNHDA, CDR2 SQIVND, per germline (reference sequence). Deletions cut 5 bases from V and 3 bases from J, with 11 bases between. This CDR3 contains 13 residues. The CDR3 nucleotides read TGTGCCAGTAGTTTGGTTTACCTCTACGAGCAGTACTTC. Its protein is CASSLVYLYEQYF.

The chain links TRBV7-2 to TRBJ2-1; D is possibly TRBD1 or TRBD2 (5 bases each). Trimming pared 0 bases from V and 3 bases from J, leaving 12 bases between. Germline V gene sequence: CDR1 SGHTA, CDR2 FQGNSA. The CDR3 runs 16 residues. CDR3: CASSLAGTIVYNEQFF. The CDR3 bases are TGTGCCAGCAGCTTAGCCGGGACCATCGTCTACAATGAGCAGTTCTTC.

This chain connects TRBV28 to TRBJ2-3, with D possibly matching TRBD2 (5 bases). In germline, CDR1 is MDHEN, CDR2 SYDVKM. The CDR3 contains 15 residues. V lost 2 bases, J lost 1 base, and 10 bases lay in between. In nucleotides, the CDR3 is TGTGCCAGCAGTTTACAGCGGTCTGGCACAGATACGCAGTATTTT. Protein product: CASSLQRSGTDTQYF.

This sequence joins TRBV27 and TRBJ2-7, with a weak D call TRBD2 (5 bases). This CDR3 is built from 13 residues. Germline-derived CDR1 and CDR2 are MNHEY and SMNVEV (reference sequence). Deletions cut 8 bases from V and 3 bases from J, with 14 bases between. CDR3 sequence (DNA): TGTGCCAGCGCTCTCGGACTTATCTACGAGCAGTACTTC. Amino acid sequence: CASALGLIYEQYF.

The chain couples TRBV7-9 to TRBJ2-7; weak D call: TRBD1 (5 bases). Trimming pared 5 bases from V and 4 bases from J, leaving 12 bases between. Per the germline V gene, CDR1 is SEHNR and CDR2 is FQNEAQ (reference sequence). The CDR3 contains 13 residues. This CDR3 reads CASSPGSTYEQYF. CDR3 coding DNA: TGTGCCAGCAGCCCAGGGTCGACATACGAGCAGTACTTC.

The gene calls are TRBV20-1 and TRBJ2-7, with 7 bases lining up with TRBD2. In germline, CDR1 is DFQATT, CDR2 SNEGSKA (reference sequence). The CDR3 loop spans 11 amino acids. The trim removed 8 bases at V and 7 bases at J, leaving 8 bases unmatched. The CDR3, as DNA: TGCAGTCCGGGTGGGCGGGGGGAGCAGTACTTC. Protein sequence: CSPGGRGEQYF.

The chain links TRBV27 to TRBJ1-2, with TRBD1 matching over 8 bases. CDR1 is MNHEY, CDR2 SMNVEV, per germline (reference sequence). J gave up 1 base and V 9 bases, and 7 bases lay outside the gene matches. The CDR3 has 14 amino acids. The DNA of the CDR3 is TGTGCCAGTAGCCGGACAGGGAGTAACTATGGCTACACCTTC. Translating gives CASSRTGSNYGYTF.

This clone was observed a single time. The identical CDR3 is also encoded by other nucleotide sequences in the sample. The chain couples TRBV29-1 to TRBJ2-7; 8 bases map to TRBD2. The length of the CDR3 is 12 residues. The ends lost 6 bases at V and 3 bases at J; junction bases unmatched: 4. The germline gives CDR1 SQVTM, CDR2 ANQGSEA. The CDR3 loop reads CSVRSGIYEQYF. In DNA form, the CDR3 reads TGCAGCGTCCGTAGCGGGATCTACGAGCAGTACTTC.

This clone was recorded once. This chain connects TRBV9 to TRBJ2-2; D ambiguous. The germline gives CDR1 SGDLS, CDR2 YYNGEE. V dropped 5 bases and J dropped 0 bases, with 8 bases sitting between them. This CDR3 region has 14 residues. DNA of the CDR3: TGTGCCAGCAGTTACGGGTCGAACACCGGGGAGCTGTTTTTT. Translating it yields CASSYGSNTGELFF. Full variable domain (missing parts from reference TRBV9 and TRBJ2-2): DSGVTQTPKHLITATGQRVTLRCSPRSGDLSVYWYQQSLDQGLQFLIQYYNGEERAKGNILERFSAQQFPDLHSELNLSSLELGDSALYFCASSYGSNTGELFFGEGSRLTVL.

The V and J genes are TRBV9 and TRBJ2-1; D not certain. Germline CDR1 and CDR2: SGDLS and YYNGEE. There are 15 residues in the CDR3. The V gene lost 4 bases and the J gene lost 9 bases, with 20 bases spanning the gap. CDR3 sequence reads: CASSISMGPGGEQFF. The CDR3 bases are TGTGCCAGCAGCATTTCAATGGGCCCCGGCGGTGAGCAGTTCTTC.

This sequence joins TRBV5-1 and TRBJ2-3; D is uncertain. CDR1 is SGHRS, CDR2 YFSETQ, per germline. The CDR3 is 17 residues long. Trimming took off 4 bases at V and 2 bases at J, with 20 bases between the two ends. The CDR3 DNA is TGCGCCAGCAGCCTAACGAAAACAACAGTTGTCACAGATACGCAGTATTTT. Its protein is CASSLTKTTVVTDTQYF.

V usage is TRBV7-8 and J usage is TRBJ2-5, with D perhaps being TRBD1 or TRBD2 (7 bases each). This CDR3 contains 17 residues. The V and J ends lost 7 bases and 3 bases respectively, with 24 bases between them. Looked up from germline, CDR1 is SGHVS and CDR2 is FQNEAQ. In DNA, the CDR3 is TGTGCCAGCACCGCGATAGCGGGCCACCAGGGGGAAGAGACCCAGTACTTC. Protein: CASTAIAGHQGEETQYF. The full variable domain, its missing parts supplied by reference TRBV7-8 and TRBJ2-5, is GAGVSQSPRYKVAKRGQDVALRCDPISGHVSLFWYQQALGQGPEFLTYFQNEAQLDKSGLPSDRFFAERPEGSVSTLKIQRTQQEDSAVYLCASTAIAGHQGEETQYFGPGTRLLVL.

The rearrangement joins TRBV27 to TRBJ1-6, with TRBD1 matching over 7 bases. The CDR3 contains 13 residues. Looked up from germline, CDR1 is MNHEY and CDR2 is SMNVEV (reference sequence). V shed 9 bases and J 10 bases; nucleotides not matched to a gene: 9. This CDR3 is CASSTGRSSPLHF. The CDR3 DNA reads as TGTGCCAGTTCGACAGGGCGGAGCTCACCCCTCCACTTT.

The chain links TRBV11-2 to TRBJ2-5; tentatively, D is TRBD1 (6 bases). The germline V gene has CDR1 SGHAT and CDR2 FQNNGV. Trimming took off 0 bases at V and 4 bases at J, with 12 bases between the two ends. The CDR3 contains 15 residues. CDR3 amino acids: CASSLETGTGETQYF. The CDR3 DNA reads TGTGCCAGCAGCTTAGAAACAGGGACGGGAGAGACCCAGTACTTC.

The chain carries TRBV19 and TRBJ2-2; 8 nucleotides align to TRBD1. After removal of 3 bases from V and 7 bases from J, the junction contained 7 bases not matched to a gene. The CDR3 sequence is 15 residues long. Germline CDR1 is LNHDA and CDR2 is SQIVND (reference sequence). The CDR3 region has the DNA TGTGCCAGTAGTATTTGGCAGGGGGCGCGCGGGGAGCTGTTTTTT. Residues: CASSIWQGARGELFF.

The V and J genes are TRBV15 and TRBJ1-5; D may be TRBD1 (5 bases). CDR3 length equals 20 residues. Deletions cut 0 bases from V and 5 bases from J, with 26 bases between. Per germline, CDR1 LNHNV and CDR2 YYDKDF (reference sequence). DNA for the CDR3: TGTGCCACCAGCAGAGATCCGAGGTCGATCGCAAGCGGGGCCTATCAGCCCCAGCATTTT. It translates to CATSRDPRSIASGAYQPQHF.

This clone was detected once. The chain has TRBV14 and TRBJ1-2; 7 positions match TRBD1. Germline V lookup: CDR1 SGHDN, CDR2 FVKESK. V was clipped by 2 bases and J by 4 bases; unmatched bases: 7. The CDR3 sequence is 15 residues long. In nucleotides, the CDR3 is TGTGCCAGCAGCCAAAAGGGGGCGAGTGTCTATGGCTACACCTTC. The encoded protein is CASSQKGASVYGYTF.

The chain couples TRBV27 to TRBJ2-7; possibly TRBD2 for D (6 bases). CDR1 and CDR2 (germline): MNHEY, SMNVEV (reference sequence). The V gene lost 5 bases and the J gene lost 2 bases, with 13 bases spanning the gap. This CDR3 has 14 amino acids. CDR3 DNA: TGTGCCAGCAGTCCTGGGGGGTCGACCTACGAGCAGTACTTC. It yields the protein CASSPGGSTYEQYF.

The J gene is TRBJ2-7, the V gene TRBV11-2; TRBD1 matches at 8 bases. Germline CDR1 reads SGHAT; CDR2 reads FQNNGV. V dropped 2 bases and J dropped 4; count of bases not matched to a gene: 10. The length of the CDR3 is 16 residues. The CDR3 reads CASSLSGTGYLYEQYF. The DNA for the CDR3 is TGTGCCAGCAGCTTATCCGGGACAGGATACCTTTACGAGCAGTACTTC.

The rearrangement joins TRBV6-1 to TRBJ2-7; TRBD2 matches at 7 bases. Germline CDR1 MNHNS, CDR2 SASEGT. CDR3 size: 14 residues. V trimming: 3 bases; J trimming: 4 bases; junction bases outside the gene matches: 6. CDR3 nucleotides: TGTGCCAGCAGTGAGTGGGCTAGCGGTTACGAGCAGTACTTC. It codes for CASSEWASGYEQYF.